The sequence of this T cell receptor beta chain was determined in a study of patients and donors after allogeneic stem cell transplantation. In TCRdb, the RT-PCR reads were re-called with MiXCR into one record per CDR3 protein. The data hold about 31,000 distinct CDR3 sequences, with approximately 7% observed a single time. Germline V gene data show CDR1 as LGHNA and CDR2 as YNFKEQ. The CDR3 is made up of 17 amino acids. Between the trimmed V and J ends, which lost 1 base and 0 bases, there was a span of 14 bases. Source material: blood, either unsorted or a sorted T cell fraction (not recorded which). The TCR originated in a human donor who was either an allogeneic HSCT recipient or a stem cell or donor lymphocyte infusion donor (not recorded which). It is not recorded whose cells these are; they may come from a transplant donor. The chain carries TRBV4-2 and TRBJ2-3; no clear D. The CDR3 here is CASSQVTTHLSTDTQYF. CDR3 bases: TGTGCCAGCAGCCAAGTGACAACTCACCTTAGCACAGATACGCAGTATTTT.